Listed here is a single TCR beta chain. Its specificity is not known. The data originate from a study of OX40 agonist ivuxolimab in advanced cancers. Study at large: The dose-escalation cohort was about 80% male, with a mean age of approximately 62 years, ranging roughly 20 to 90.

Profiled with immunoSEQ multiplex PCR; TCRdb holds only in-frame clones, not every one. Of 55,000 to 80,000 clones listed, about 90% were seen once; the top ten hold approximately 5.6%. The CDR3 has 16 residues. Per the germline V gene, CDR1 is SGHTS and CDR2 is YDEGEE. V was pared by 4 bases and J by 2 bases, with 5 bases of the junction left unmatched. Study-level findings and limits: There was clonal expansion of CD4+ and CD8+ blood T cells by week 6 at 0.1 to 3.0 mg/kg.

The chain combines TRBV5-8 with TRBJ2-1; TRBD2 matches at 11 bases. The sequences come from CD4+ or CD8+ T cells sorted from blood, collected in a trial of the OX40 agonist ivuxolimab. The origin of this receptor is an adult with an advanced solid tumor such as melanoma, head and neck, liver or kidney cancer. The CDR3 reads CASSQVLAGAYNEQFF. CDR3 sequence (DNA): TGTGCCAGCAGCCAGGTACTAGCGGGAGCCTACAATGAGCAGTTCTTC.